This T cell receptor beta chain appears in the sequencing data of a study of blood T cell repertoires in COVID-19. Study-wide background: PBMCs, B-cell-depleted T cells, or T cells provided the cDNA or gDNA that made up the material.

Cohorts were determined from participant-reported clinical history. Exposed study participants had met a COVID-19 case within 2 weeks before entry. Clones were sequenced by immunoSEQ multiplex PCR, and TCRdb holds only the in-frame ones, with some missing. The table shows about 320,000 clones, with 85% to 95% occurring only once. Germline CDR1 is SGHTS and CDR2 is YDEGEE. Germline trimming cut 4 bases from V and 4 bases from J; bases unmatched to any gene: 14. CDR3 length: 16 amino acids. This clonotype was sampled from a woman in her 30s who had been exposed to COVID-19. The rearrangement uses TRBV5-8 and TRBJ2-7, with 7 bases lining up with TRBD1. Input material: PBMCs or T cells enriched from blood (not recorded which). The DNA of the CDR3 is TGTGCCAGCAGCCCTGGTGGAGGACAGGTTATGTACGAGCAGTACTTC. Amino acid sequence: CASSPGGGQVMYEQYF.